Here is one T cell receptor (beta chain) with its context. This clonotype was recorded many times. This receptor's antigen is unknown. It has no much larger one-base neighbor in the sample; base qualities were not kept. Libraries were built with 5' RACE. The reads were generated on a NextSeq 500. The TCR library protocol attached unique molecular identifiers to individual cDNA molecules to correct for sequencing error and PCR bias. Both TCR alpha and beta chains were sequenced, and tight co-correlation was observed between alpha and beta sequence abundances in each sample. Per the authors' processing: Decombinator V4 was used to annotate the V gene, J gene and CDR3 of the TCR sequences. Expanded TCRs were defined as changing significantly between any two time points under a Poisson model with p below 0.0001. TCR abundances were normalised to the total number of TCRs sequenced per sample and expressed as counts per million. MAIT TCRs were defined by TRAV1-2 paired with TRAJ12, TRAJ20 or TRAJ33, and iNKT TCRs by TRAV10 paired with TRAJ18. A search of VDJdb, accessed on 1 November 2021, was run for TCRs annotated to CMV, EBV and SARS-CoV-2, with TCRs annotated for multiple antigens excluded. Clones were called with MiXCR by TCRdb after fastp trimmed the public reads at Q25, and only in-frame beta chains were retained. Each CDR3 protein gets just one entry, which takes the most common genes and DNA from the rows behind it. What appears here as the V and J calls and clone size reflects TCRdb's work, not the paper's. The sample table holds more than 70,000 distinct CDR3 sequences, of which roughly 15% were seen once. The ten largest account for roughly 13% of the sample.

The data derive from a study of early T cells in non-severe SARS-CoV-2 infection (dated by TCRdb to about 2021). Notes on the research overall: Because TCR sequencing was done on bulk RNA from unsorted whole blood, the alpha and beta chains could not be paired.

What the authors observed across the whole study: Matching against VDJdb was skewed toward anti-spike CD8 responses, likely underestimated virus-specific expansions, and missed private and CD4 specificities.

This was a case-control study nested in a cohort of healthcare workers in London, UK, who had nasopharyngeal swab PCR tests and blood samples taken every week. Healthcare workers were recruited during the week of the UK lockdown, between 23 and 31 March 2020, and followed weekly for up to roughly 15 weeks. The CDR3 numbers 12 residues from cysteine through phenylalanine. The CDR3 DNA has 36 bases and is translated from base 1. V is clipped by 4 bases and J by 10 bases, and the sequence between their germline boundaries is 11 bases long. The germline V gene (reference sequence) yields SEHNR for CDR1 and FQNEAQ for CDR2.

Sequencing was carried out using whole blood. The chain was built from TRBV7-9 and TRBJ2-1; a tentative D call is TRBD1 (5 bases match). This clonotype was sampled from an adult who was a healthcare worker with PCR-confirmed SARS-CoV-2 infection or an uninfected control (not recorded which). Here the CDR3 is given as CASSSQGNEQFF. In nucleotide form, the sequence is TGTGCCAGCAGCTCTCAGGGAAACGAGCAGTTCTTC.